Shown below are 3 T cell receptor beta chains from a single sample sequenced in a study of T cells in Graves' hyperthyroidism and ophthalmopathy. Researchers took RNA transcripts and amplified the TCR beta CDR3 regions from them. Initially, a first-round RT-PCR of the TCR CDR3 employed the HTBI primer set. TCRdb passed the multiplex PCR reads through MiXCR, listing each CDR3 protein once. The sample includes fewer than 700,000 distinct CDR3 sequences, 17% of them seen just once. Sample: blood. The origin of the receptors is a woman in her late teens or twenties with Graves' ophthalmopathy.

This sequence joins TRBV7-3 and TRBJ2-1; TRBD1 or TRBD2 may be the D gene (6 bases each). This CDR3 region has 16 residues. Germline-derived CDR1 and CDR2 are SGHTA and FQGTGA. V was shortened by 4 bases and J by 4 bases, with 17 bases between the two germline ends. CDR3 sequence reads: CASSSPQGREYNEQFF. The CDR3 bases are TGTGCCAGCAGCTCGCCACAGGGCCGGGAGTACAATGAGCAGTTCTTC.

This clonotype was counted a few times. This chain connects TRBV28 to TRBJ2-3; D gene uncertain. This CDR3 has 14 residues. The V end was cut by 2 bases, the J end by 2 bases, with 8 bases between. CDR1 and CDR2 from the germline V gene are MDHEN and SYDVKM. The CDR3 DNA is TGTGCCAGCAGTTTACCCCTGTACACAGATACGCAGTATTTT. Translated, it gives CASSLPLYTDTQYF.

This clonotype appeared many times. The chain joins TRBV5-1 to TRBJ1-2; 7 bases match TRBD1. With 4 bases clipped from V and 10 bases from J, the junction kept 13 bases outside the gene matches. The germline gives CDR1 SGHRS, CDR2 YFSETQ. The CDR3 has 14 amino acids. The CDR3 sequence: CASSSSGTAPHYTF. The CDR3 bases are TGCGCCAGCAGCAGCTCCGGGACAGCTCCCCACTACACCTTC.